This T cell receptor (beta chain) was recorded in a study of blood T cell repertoires in COVID-19. Overall study context: From the United States, Italy and Spain came samples of acute and convalescent COVID-19. Sample material is recorded as cDNA or gDNA derived from T cells, B-cell-depleted T cells, or PBMCs.

Authors' methods: Amplification of reference gene primers provided the estimated nucleated cell counts. Clones were sequenced by immunoSEQ multiplex PCR, and TCRdb holds only the in-frame ones, with some missing. That table furnishes V, J and clone size, whereas the DNA furnished D and trimming. In the table there are about 180,000 clones, roughly 88% of which are singletons. V lost 3 bases and J lost 7, with 14 bases in between. The CDR3 is 13 residues long. Germline V gives CDR1 SGHDT, CDR2 YYEEEE. Sequenced input: peripheral blood. The receptor's source is a woman in her 30s with acute or convalescent COVID-19. The chain employs TRBV5-6 and TRBJ2-7, with D possibly matching TRBD2 (6 bases). This chain's CDR3 is CASSWGTSLEQYF. Here the CDR3 DNA reads TGTGCCAGCAGCTGGGGGACTTCCTTAGAGCAGTACTTC.